The 8 T cell receptor beta chains listed next were all sequenced from one sample in a study of human T cells and chemical hapten exposure. The time point here: pre-sensitization, week 0. Regarding treatment: therapeutic diphenylcyclopropenone sensitization with weekly scalp DPC. TCRdb fed the RACE reads into MiXCR, producing one record per CDR3 protein. Found here are approximately 80,000 distinct CDR3 sequences, 12% to 15% of them singletons; the top ten hold 4% to 6%. This specimen consisted of whole blood, obtained in connection with sensitization to the hapten diphenylcyclopropenone (DPC). These receptors all come from a woman in her forties or fifties with alopecia areata. Some clones in this sample may be carry-over from other donors' samples.

This clonotype was detected only a few times. This chain uses TRBV7-2 with TRBJ2-1; D is unresolved. The CDR3 is 19 amino acids. Germline CDR1 is SGHTA and CDR2 is FQGNSA. The V end lost 0 bases, the J end lost 6 bases, and 24 bases lay between the germline ends. The CDR3 spells CASSLAQVPDVRRSNEQFF. For the CDR3, the DNA is TGTGCCAGCAGCTTAGCGCAGGTTCCCGATGTGCGGCGGAGCAATGAGCAGTTCTTC.

This clonotype showed up just a few times. The genes are TRBV5-5 and TRBJ2-7; D uncertain. The germline gives CDR1 SGHKS, CDR2 YYEKEE (reference sequence). With 0 bases removed from V and 3 bases from J, the gap between germline ends came to 10 bases. The CDR3 runs 14 residues. The CDR3 loop reads CASSLVPGDYEQYF. The CDR3 DNA is TGTGCCAGCAGCTTGGTGCCAGGTGACTACGAGCAGTACTTC.

The table lists this clonotype with a few counts. The chain uses TRBV11-3 and TRBJ2-6; D perhaps matches TRBD1 (6 bases). Trimming left V 4 bases short and J 4 bases short, with 8 bases between. CDR1 and CDR2 from the germline V gene are SGHNT and YENEEA. The CDR3 has 14 residues. The CDR3 coding sequence is TGTGCCAGCAGCTCCGGGACAGGGGCCAACGTCCTGACTTTC. Translated: CASSSGTGANVLTF.

This clonotype has a handful of counts. V is TRBV28 and J is TRBJ2-7; D ambiguous. This CDR3 comprises 12 residues. Per germline, CDR1 MDHEN and CDR2 SYDVKM. Trimming took 1 base from V and 4 from J, leaving 5 bases between them. The CDR3 DNA sequence: TGTGCCAGCAGTTTATCCCATTACGAGCAGTACTTC. As protein: CASSLSHYEQYF.

The chain uses TRBV12-3 or TRBV12-4 and TRBJ2-2; 8 bases fit TRBD1. The V gene end was trimmed by 6 bases and the J gene end by 5 bases; junction bases not matched to a gene: 8. The CDR3 has 15 amino acids. The CDR3 here is CASSLRTGNTGELFF. The CDR3 DNA reads as TGTGCCAGCAGCCTACGGACAGGGAATACCGGGGAGCTGTTTTTT.

This clonotype was seen more than once but under ten times. This chain links TRBV5-5 with TRBJ1-5, with 7 positions matching TRBD1. The trim removed 0 bases at V and 4 bases at J, leaving 7 bases unmatched. Germline CDR1 is SGHKS and CDR2 is YYEKEE (reference sequence). This CDR3 has 16 residues. CDR3 protein: CASSLDSDRDNQPQHF. The CDR3 nucleotides are TGTGCCAGCAGCTTGGATTCCGACAGGGATAATCAGCCCCAGCATTTT.

The rearrangement uses TRBV7-9 and TRBJ2-7; D gene unclear. Trimming pared 4 bases from V and 2 bases from J, leaving 12 bases between. Germline CDR1 and CDR2: SEHNR and FQNEAQ (reference sequence). This CDR3 has 14 residues. This CDR3 is CASSSSQETYEQYF. In nucleotides, the CDR3 is TGTGCCAGCAGCTCCAGCCAGGAAACCTACGAGCAGTACTTC.

The table lists this clonotype with a few counts. The J gene is TRBJ1-4, the V gene TRBV20-1, with D possibly TRBD1 on 5 matching bases. V gave up 3 bases and J gave up 4 bases, with 12 bases separating them. Germline V lookup: CDR1 DFQATT, CDR2 SNEGSKA (reference sequence). The CDR3 has 14 residues. The CDR3 sequence is CSASQGLFNEKLFF. CDR3 DNA sequence: TGCAGTGCTAGCCAGGGCCTATTTAATGAAAAACTGTTTTTT.